Following are 8 T cell receptor beta chains from one sample sequenced in a study of blood T cell repertoires in COVID-19. Repertoires were generated with immunoSEQ multiplex PCR, while TCRdb's copy carries only in-frame clones and drops some. The repertoire holds over 200,000 clones, around 84% seen once, with 15% in the top ten. Material: PBMCs or T cells enriched from blood (not recorded which). These receptors were collected from a man aged 18 to 30 who had recovered from COVID-19.

This clone has just one count. V and J are TRBV19 and TRBJ2-3, with 7 bases identical to TRBD2. The V gene's germline CDR1 is LNHDA and CDR2 SQIVND (reference sequence). The V gene end was trimmed by 5 bases and the J gene end by 3 bases; junction bases not matched to a gene: 8. The CDR3 has 15 residues. The CDR3 is CASSSGGGRTDTQYF. The CDR3 region has the DNA TGTGCCAGTAGTTCGGGGGGAGGGAGAACAGATACGCAGTATTTT.

This chain links TRBV7-9 with TRBJ1-3; a weak D match, TRBD1 (5 bases). CDR1 is SEHNR, CDR2 FQNEAQ, per germline (reference sequence). The CDR3 has 15 residues. The V gene lost 3 bases and the J gene lost 2 bases, with 11 bases spanning the gap. CDR3 protein: CASSFGGLTGNTIYF. The CDR3 DNA sequence: TGTGCCAGCAGCTTCGGGGGACTCACTGGAAACACCATATATTTT.

The chain combines TRBV28 with TRBJ2-1; perhaps TRBD1 as D (5 bases). Germline-derived CDR1 and CDR2 are MDHEN and SYDVKM. Trimming took 1 base from V and 4 from J, leaving 11 bases between them. The CDR3 runs to 15 residues. The CDR3 is CASSLLGERYNEQFF. The CDR3 region has the DNA TGTGCCAGCAGTTTATTAGGGGAAAGGTACAATGAGCAGTTCTTC.

This clone was recorded only once. J is TRBJ1-6 and V is TRBV5-1, with 7 bases lining up with TRBD1. This CDR3 is 18 amino acids long. Germline V gene sequence: CDR1 SGHRS, CDR2 YFSETQ. V trimming: 4 bases; J trimming: 0 bases; junction bases outside the gene matches: 10. The CDR3 spells CASSPGGGSFSYNSPLHF. CDR3 DNA: TGCGCCAGCAGCCCGGGAGGGGGCTCTTTCTCCTATAATTCACCCCTCCACTTT. Together with reference TRBV5-1 and TRBJ1-6, the CDR3 gives the full variable domain: KAGVTQTPRYLIKTRGQQVTLSCSPISGHRSVSWYQQTPGQGLQFLFEYFSETQRNKGNFPGRFSGRQFSNSRSEMNVSTLELGDSALYLCASSPGGGSFSYNSPLHFGNGTRLTVT.

The chain has TRBV5-3 and TRBJ2-5; D ambiguous. TRBV5-3 belongs to the ORF category, with a function that is uncertain. The CDR3 is made up of 14 amino acids. The ends were cut back, 1 base at V and 3 bases at J, with 10 bases in the middle. The CDR3 DNA follows: TGTGCCAGAAGCTTGACCGGCGCGGAAGAGACCCAGTACTTC. Translated, it gives CARSLTGAEETQYF.

The chain is built from TRBV6-5 and TRBJ2-7; 8 bases match TRBD1. CDR3 size: 15 residues. J lost 5 bases, V lost 7 bases, and 13 bases had no gene match. CDR1 and CDR2 (germline): MNHEY, SVGAGI. The CDR3: CASTADRGIGNEQYF. The DNA of the CDR3 is TGTGCCAGCACGGCCGACAGGGGAATTGGAAACGAGCAGTACTTC.

This rearrangement joins TRBV6-4 to TRBJ2-6, with TRBD2 matching over 7 bases. The ends lost 5 bases at V and 2 bases at J; junction bases unmatched: 6. The CDR3 is 16 residues long. CDR1 is MRHNA and CDR2 is SNTAGT in the germline V gene. The CDR3 region is CASSPFTSAGANVLTF. CDR3 DNA sequence: TGTGCCAGCAGTCCCTTCACTAGCGCTGGGGCCAACGTCCTGACTTTC.

The chain is built from TRBV19 and TRBJ2-1; a possible D gene is TRBD2 (6 bases). Trimming took off 5 bases at V and 2 bases at J, with 22 bases between the two ends. Germline assignment: CDR1 LNHDA and CDR2 SQIVND (reference sequence). The CDR3 sequence is 18 residues long. The CDR3 region has the DNA TGTGCCAGTAGTTCTCCGCCCGGGACTTCGAGGACCTACAATGAGCAGTTCTTC. It specifies CASSSPPGTSRTYNEQFF.